Reported below is one T cell receptor beta chain. Its antigen is not identified. This CDR3 is also generated by other DNA sequences in the sample. This entry comes from a study of shared clonotypes between healthy human individuals. Study-wide results and caveats: Researchers sampled blood only, noting tissue repertoires likely differ.

As defined, naive CD8 cells were CD45RO-negative and positively selected for CCR7, with terminally differentiated effector memory CD45RA+ cells excluded. Clones were read by immunoSEQ multiplex PCR, and TCRdb kept only the in-frame ones, dropping some. In the table there are more than 2 million clones, 85% to 95% of which are singletons. The length of the CDR3 is 12 residues. Trimming took off 1 base at V and 7 bases at J, with 6 bases between the two ends. The germline V gene has CDR1 SGHDT and CDR2 YYEEEE. Sequenced: naive CD8+ T cells from PBMCs. V and J are TRBV5-6 and TRBJ2-1; D not certain. The clonotype was recovered from a man aged 18 to 30 in good health. Some clones in this sample may be carry-over from other donors' samples. The CDR3 region is CASSLSGNEQFF. The CDR3 region has the DNA TGTGCCAGCAGCTTGTCAGGAAATGAGCAGTTCTTC.